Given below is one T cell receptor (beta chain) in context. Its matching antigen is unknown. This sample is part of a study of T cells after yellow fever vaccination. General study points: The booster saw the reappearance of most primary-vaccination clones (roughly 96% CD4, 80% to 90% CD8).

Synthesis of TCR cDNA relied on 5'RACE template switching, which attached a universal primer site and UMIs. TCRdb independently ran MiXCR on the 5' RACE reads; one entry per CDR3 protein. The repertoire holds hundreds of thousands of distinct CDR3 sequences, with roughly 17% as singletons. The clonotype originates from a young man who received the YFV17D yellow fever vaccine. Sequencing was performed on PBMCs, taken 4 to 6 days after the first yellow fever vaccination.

In nucleotides, the CDR3 is TGCGCCAGCAGCCTACGGGACGGTGACACCGGGGAGCTGTTTTTT. It specifies CASSLRDGDTGELFF. The rearrangement uses TRBV5-1 and TRBJ2-2; D may correspond to TRBD1 or TRBD2 (5 bases each). This CDR3 region has 15 residues. Germline-derived CDR1 and CDR2 are SGHRS and YFSETQ. The V gene lost 4 bases and the J gene lost 3 bases, with 13 bases spanning the gap.